This entry lists 23 T cell receptor beta chains sequenced from one sample in a study of post-analysis software for immune sequencing data. General observations from the study: TRBV segments more frequent in patients than in controls numbered roughly 5 and included TRBV5-6, TRBV5-1 and TRBV20-1.

Built from TCR beta cDNA, the libraries had unique molecular identifiers in them. TCRdb reanalysed the PCR reads using MiXCR and keeps one entry per CDR3 protein. This sample carries around 400,000 distinct CDR3 sequences, less than 40% of them seen once, and the ten largest clones take roughly 8.2%. The antigens of these receptors remain unknown. Material for sequencing was blood. These receptors were taken from a girl aged 2 to 10 with multiple sclerosis.

The CDR3 DNA follows: TGTGCCAGCAGCTTAGGGACGGCCTTTGGCCCCCAGCATTTT. Translated: CASSLGTAFGPQHF. The gene calls are TRBV7-9 and TRBJ1-5; D remains unclear. Trimming cost V 1 base and J 10 bases, with 14 bases left between them. This CDR3 spans 14 amino acids. Per the germline V gene, CDR1 is SEHNR and CDR2 is FQNEAQ (reference sequence).

This clonotype has a handful of counts. The V call is TRBV2, the J call TRBJ1-1; tentative D call: TRBD1 (6 bases). Deletions cut 3 bases from V and 4 bases from J, with 15 bases between. The CDR3 spans 15 residues. CDR1 and CDR2 from the germline V gene are SNHLY and FYNNEI. The CDR3 DNA reads as TGTGCCAGCAGTGAGACTGGTGTAGGGGGCACTGAAGCTTTCTTT. Its translation: CASSETGVGGTEAFF.

Turning to this clonotype: The conserved phenylalanine or tryptophan is not found at the CDR3 terminus, so this likely reflects a read error. The rearrangement uses TRBV12-3 or TRBV12-4 and TRBJ1-1, with D hard to call. This CDR3 comprises 13 residues. CDR3 region: CAGSLRQNTEAFC. Written as DNA, the CDR3 is TGTGCCGGCAGTTTACGTCAGAACACTGAAGCTTTCTGT.

The rearrangement links TRBV20-1 to TRBJ2-4, with TRBD2 identical over 9 bases. The J call may be incorrect, as the DNA end agrees better with TRBJ2-7. The germline gives CDR1 DFQATT, CDR2 SNEGSKA (reference sequence). CDR3 size: 15 residues. The CDR3 protein is CSASQGGGGIYEQYF. In DNA, the CDR3 is TGCAGTGCTAGCCAAGGCGGGGGGGGAATCTACGAGCAGTACTTC.

This clonotype appeared a few times. The genes are TRBV3-1 and TRBJ2-1; D is uncertain. V dropped 1 base and J dropped 7 bases, with 8 bases sitting between them. This CDR3 is built from 13 residues. Germline values: CDR1 LGHDT, CDR2 YNNKEL (reference sequence). Written as DNA, the CDR3 is TGTGCCAGCAGCCAAGCTGGACGAAATGAGCAGTTCTTC. This codes for CASSQAGRNEQFF.

The chain joins TRBV20-1 to TRBJ2-4; D remains ambiguous. The J call may be incorrect, as the DNA end agrees better with TRBJ2-7. The CDR3 runs to 14 residues. CDR1 and CDR2 (germline): DFQATT, SNEGSKA (reference sequence). This CDR3 reads CSARVRPDAYEQYF. CDR3 sequence (DNA): TGCAGTGCTAGAGTCCGCCCAGACGCCTACGAGCAGTACTTC.

A few counts support this clonotype. The chain uses TRBV20-1 and TRBJ2-7; 14 bases line up with TRBD2. V lost 5 bases to trimming and J lost 2 bases; unmatched junction nucleotides: 5. This CDR3 is 15 amino acids long. CDR1 is DFQATT, CDR2 SNEGSKA, per germline (reference sequence). The chain's CDR3 is CSAGTSGSLPYEQYF. The CDR3 DNA reads as TGCAGTGCTGGGACTAGCGGGAGTTTGCCCTACGAGCAGTACTTC.

This clonotype occurred a few times. V gene TRBV28 combines with J gene TRBJ2-3; 7 bases align to TRBD2. Germline V gives CDR1 MDHEN, CDR2 SYDVKM. CDR3 length: 16 amino acids. V trimming: 3 bases; J trimming: 2 bases; junction bases outside the gene matches: 8. CDR3 DNA sequence: TGTGCCAGCAGTTTGAGGGGCGGGAGCTCCACAGATACGCAGTATTTT. Protein sequence: CASSLRGGSSTDTQYF. Filled out from reference TRBV28 and TRBJ2-3, the complete variable domain reads DVKVTQSSRYLVKRTGEKVFLECVQDMDHENMFWYRQDPGLGLRLIYFSYDVKMKEKGDIPEGYSVSREKKERFSLILESASTNQTSMYLCASSLRGGSSTDTQYFGPGTRLTVL.

There are a few counts of this clonotype. This chain links TRBV20-1 with TRBJ1-6; TRBD1 matches 8 bases. The junction had 6 bases not matched to a gene; V was cut back by 2 bases and J by 3 bases. CDR1 DFQATT and CDR2 SNEGSKA come from the germline V gene (reference sequence). The CDR3 extends over 16 amino acids. The CDR3 sequence is CSARPDRVVYNSPLHF. CDR3 bases: TGCAGTGCTAGACCGGACAGGGTCGTCTATAATTCACCCCTCCACTTT.

This clonotype appeared a single time. The V gene is TRBV4-3, the J gene TRBJ2-3; TRBD1 matches at 7 bases. The CDR3 contains 17 residues. The V and J ends lost 2 bases and 2 bases, in that order; junction bases with no gene match: 10. Germline CDR1 is LGHNA and CDR2 is YSLEER. The CDR3 coding sequence is TGCGCCAGCAGCCAAAAGGTCGGGACAGATGACACAGATACGCAGTATTTT. It specifies CASSQKVGTDDTDTQYF.

The chain couples TRBV29-1 to TRBJ2-3; tentative D call: TRBD2 (5 bases). V shed 8 bases and J shed 5 bases, with 23 bases lying between them. CDR3 length equals 15 residues. Germline V gives CDR1 SQVTM, CDR2 ANQGSEA. CDR3: CSTRVIPEVQDTQYF. The CDR3 DNA sequence: TGCAGCACCCGTGTGATCCCGGAGGTGCAAGATACGCAGTATTTT.

V is TRBV20-1 and J is TRBJ2-7; maybe TRBD1 (5 bases). The germline V and J ends were trimmed by 6 bases and 3 bases, with 30 bases remaining between them. Germline V gene lookup returns CDR1 DFQATT and CDR2 SNEGSKA (reference sequence). This CDR3 is 18 amino acids long. The CDR3 sequence is CSAEKYSQGTVKFYEQYF. The CDR3 DNA follows: TGCAGTGCCGAAAAGTATTCTCAGGGTACAGTTAAATTCTACGAGCAGTACTTC.

The V call is TRBV7-2, the J call TRBJ2-7, with a weak D call TRBD2 (6 bases). The end of the DNA is better explained by TRBJ2-5, so the J call may be wrong. The germline V gene has CDR1 SGHTA and CDR2 FQGNSA. The CDR3 contains 16 residues. CDR3 loop: CASSLAEGIYYETQYF. CDR3 DNA sequence: TGTGCCAGCAGCTTAGCGGAGGGCATCTATTACGAGACCCAGTACTTC.

The V gene is TRBV6-1, the J gene TRBJ2-3, with TRBD2 identical over 11 bases. The CDR3 is 17 residues long. V shed 6 bases and J 1 base; nucleotides not matched to a gene: 9. Germline assignment: CDR1 MNHNS and CDR2 SASEGT. As DNA, the CDR3 is TGTGCCAGCAGCCGACTAGCGGGATTTGAGGGCACAGATACGCAGTATTTT. Translation: CASSRLAGFEGTDTQYF.

The chain carries TRBV28 and TRBJ2-1, with D perhaps assigned TRBD1 or TRBD2 (7 bases each). Trimming stripped 7 bases from V and 12 bases from J, with 19 bases between. The CDR3 is 13 amino acids. Germline CDR1 reads MDHEN; CDR2 reads SYDVKM. The CDR3: CASKIGGGSGQFF. The CDR3 DNA is TGTGCCAGCAAAATAGGGGGCGGGAGTGGGCAGTTCTTC.

This chain links TRBV13 with TRBJ2-7; 14 nucleotides agree with TRBD2. V gave up 4 bases and J gave up 4 bases; unmatched junction bases: 12. The CDR3 runs to 18 residues. The germline gives CDR1 PRHDT, CDR2 FYEKMQ (reference sequence). The CDR3 here is CASSSRLAGGPVLYEQYF. The CDR3 nucleotides read TGTGCCAGCAGCTCCAGACTAGCGGGAGGGCCGGTGCTGTACGAGCAGTACTTC. Complete variable domain (other parts from reference TRBV13 and TRBJ2-7): AAGVIQSPRHLIKEKRETATLKCYPIPRHDTVYWYQQGPGQDPQFLISFYEKMQSDKGSIPDRFSAQQFSDYHSELNMSSLELGDSALYFCASSSRLAGGPVLYEQYFGPGTRLTVT.

This clonotype was counted a few times. The rearrangement links TRBV28 to TRBJ2-1; TRBD2 matches 8 bases. J gave up 0 bases and V 6 bases, and 7 bases lay outside the gene matches. This CDR3 has 16 residues. CDR1 and CDR2 (germline): MDHEN, SYDVKM. The CDR3 region has the DNA TGTGCCAGCAGATATAGCGGGGAGAGCTCCTACAATGAGCAGTTCTTC. Translation: CASRYSGESSYNEQFF.

V gene TRBV12-3 or TRBV12-4 combines with J gene TRBJ2-1; D might be TRBD1 (7 bases). This CDR3 spans 15 amino acids. Trimming took off 6 bases at V and 3 bases at J, with 15 bases between the two ends. As DNA, the CDR3 is TGTGCCAGCAGCCCAGGGGGACTGATCTACAATGAGCAGTTCTTC. This encodes CASSPGGLIYNEQFF.

This clonotype was picked up a small number of times. V usage is TRBV12-3 or TRBV12-4 and J usage is TRBJ2-1, with D perhaps matching TRBD1 (5 bases). The CDR3 is 16 residues long. Trimming cost V 3 bases and J 1 base, with 13 bases left between them. The CDR3 nucleotides read TGTGCCAGCAGTTTCCCAGGGTCAATTTCCTACAATGAGCAGTTCTTC. It translates to CASSFPGSISYNEQFF.

This sequence joins TRBV7-2 and TRBJ2-3; TRBD1 matches at 7 bases. V trimming: 4 bases; J trimming: 0 bases; junction bases outside the gene matches: 10. CDR3 length: 17 residues. Germline V gene data show CDR1 as SGHTA and CDR2 as FQGNSA. The CDR3 is CASSSQVHRGSTDTQYF. The CDR3 DNA reads TGTGCCAGCAGCTCCCAGGTCCACAGGGGTAGCACAGATACGCAGTATTTT.

Note on this clonotype: Its ends do not fully match the called genes, so a read error is possible. The chain carries TRBV29-1 and TRBJ2-6; D may match TRBD1 or TRBD2 (5 bases each). The V gene's germline CDR1 is SQVTM and CDR2 ANQGSEA. CDR3 length equals 17 residues. The DNA of the CDR3 is TGCAGCGTTGCCGGGATAAGAAGTTTCACTGGGGCCAACGTCCCGACTTTC. The encoded protein is CSVAGIRSFTGANVPTF.

This clonotype was seen more than once but under ten times. The rearrangement joins TRBV5-1 to TRBJ2-1; 10 nucleotides align to TRBD1. V lost 0 bases and J lost 4; bases outside the gene matches: 4. This CDR3 has 16 residues. The germline CDR1 and CDR2 sequences are SGHRS and YFSETQ. The CDR3 here is CASSLALGQGYNEQFF. The CDR3 DNA is TGCGCCAGCAGCTTGGCCTTGGGACAGGGGTACAATGAGCAGTTCTTC.

This sequence joins TRBV4-3 and TRBJ2-1; D is uncertain. Germline CDR1 is LGHNA and CDR2 is YSLEER. The CDR3 is 16 amino acids. The germline V and J ends were trimmed by 3 bases and 0 bases, with 12 bases remaining between them. This chain's CDR3 is CASSHRWLVSYNEQFF. CDR3 nucleotide sequence: TGCGCCAGCAGCCATCGTTGGTTGGTCTCCTACAATGAGCAGTTCTTC.